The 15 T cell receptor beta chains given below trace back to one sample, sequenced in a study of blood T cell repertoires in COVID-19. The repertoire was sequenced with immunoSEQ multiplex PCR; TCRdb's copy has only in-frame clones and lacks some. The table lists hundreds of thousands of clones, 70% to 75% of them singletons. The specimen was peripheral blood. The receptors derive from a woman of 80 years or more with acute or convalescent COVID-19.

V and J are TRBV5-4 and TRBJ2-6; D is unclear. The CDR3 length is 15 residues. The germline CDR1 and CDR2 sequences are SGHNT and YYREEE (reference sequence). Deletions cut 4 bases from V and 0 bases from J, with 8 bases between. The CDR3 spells CASSVRSSGANVLTF. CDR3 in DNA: TGTGCCAGCAGCGTGAGAAGCTCTGGGGCCAACGTCCTGACTTTC.

Here the CDR3 reads CASSFRGSDGYTF. In DNA, the CDR3 is TGTGCCAGCAGTTTCAGGGGCTCTGATGGCTACACCTTC. The rearrangement uses TRBV6-5 and TRBJ1-2; possibly TRBD1 for D (6 bases). This CDR3 is built from 13 residues. CDR1 MNHEY and CDR2 SVGAGI come from the germline V gene. The germline V and J ends were trimmed by 4 bases and 6 bases, with 12 bases remaining between them.

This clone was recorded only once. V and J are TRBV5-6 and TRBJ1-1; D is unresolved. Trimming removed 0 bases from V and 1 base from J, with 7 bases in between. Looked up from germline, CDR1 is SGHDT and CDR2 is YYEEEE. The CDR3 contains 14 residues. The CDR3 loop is CASSLGHPNTEAFF. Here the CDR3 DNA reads TGTGCCAGCAGCTTGGGACACCCGAACACTGAAGCTTTCTTT.

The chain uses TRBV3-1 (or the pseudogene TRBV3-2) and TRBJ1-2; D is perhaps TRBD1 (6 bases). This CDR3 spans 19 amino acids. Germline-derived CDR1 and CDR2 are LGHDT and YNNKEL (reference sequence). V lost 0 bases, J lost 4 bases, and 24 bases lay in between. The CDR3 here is CASSQERTERVEGTYGYTF. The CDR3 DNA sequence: TGTGCCAGCAGCCAAGAACGGACAGAGCGTGTAGAGGGGACCTATGGCTACACCTTC.

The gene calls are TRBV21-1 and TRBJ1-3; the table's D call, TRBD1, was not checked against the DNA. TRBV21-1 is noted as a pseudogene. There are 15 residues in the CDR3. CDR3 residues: CASQTGGSPGNTIYF. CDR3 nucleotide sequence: TGTGCCAGTCAGACAGGGGGCAGTCCTGGAAACACCATATATTTT.

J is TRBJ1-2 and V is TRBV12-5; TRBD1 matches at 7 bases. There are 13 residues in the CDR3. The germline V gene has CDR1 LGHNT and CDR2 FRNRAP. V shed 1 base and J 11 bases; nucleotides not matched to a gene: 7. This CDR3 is CASGLARTGLYTF. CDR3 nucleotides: TGTGCTAGTGGTTTGGCTCGGACAGGATTATACACCTTC.

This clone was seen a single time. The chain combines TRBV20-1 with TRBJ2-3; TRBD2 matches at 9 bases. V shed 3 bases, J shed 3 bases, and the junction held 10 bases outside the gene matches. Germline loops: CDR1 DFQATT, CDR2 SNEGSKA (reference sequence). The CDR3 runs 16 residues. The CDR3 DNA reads TGCAGTGCTAGTAAACCGCGGGGGGGCACGACAGATACGCAGTATTTT. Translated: CSASKPRGGTTDTQYF.

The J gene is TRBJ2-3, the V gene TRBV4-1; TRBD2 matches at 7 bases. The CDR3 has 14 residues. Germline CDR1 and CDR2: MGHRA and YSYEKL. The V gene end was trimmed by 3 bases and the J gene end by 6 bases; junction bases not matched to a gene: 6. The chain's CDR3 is CASSHREVLDTQYF. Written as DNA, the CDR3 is TGCGCCAGCAGCCATCGGGAGGTCCTCGATACGCAGTATTTT.

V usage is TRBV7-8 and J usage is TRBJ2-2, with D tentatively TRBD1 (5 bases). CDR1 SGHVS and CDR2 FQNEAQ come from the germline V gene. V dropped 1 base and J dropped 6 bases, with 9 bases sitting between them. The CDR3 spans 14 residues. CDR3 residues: CASSLVKGAGELFF. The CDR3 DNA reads TGTGCCAGCAGCTTAGTAAAAGGGGCCGGGGAGCTGTTTTTT.

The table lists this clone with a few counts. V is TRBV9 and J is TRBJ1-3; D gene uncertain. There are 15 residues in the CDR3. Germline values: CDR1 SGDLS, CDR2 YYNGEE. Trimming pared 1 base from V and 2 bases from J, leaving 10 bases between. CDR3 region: CASSVRGSTGNTIYF. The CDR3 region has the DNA TGTGCCAGCAGCGTACGAGGGAGTACTGGAAACACCATATATTTT.

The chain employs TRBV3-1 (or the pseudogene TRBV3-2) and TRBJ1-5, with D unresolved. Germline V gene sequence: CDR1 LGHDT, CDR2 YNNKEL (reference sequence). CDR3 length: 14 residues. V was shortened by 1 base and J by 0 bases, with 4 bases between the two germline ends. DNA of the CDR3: TGTGCCAGCAGCCAAGGGAGTAGCAATCAGCCCCAGCATTTT. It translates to CASSQGSSNQPQHF.

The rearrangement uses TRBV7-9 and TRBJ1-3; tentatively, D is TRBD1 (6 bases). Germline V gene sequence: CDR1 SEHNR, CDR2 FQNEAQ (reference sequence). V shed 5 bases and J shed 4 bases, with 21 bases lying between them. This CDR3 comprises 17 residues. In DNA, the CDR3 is TGTGCCAGCAGCCCCCTGTTGAGCACAGGGAAAGGAAACACCATATATTTT. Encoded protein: CASSPLLSTGKGNTIYF. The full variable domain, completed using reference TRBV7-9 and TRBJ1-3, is DTGVSQNPRHKITKRGQNVTFRCDPISEHNRLYWYRQTLGQGPEFLTYFQNEAQLEKSRLLSDRFSAERPKGSFSTLEIQRTEQGDSAMYLCASSPLLSTGKGNTIYFGEGSWLTVV.

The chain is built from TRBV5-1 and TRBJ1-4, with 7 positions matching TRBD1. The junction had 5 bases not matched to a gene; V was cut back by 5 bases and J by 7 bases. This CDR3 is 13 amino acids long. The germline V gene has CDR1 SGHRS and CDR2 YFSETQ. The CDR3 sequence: CASSDRASEKLFF. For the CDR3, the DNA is TGCGCCAGCAGTGACAGGGCAAGTGAAAAACTGTTTTTT.

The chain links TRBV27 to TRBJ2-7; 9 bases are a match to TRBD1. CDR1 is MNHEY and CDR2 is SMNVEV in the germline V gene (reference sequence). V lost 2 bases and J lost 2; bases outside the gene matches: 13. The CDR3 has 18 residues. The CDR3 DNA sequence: TGTGCCAGCAGTTTAAAAGGAGTCCCGGGACAGGGAACCTACGAGCAGTACTTC. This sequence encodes CASSLKGVPGQGTYEQYF.

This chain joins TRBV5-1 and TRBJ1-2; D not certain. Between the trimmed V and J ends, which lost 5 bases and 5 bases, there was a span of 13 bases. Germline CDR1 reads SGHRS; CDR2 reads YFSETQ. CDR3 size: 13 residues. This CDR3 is CASSQQGGYGYTF. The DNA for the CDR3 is TGCGCCAGCAGTCAACAAGGAGGGTATGGCTACACCTTC.